This is a list of T cell receptor beta chains from one sample in a study of beta chain features in type 1 diabetes. TCRdb's table, derived via immunoSEQ multiplex PCR, lists solely in-frame clones and lacks some. The data hold 250,000 to 350,000 clones, with more than 9.5% observed a single time. Sequencing input: naive CD4+ T cells from blood. Receptors were obtained from a woman between 25 and 40 years old in good health. Each CDR3 is given with its conserved first and last residue. The order of the fields is J gene, D gene, clone size, V gene, CDR3 protein, CDR3 DNA. The D gene is left open where the match is weak. Where a row states a size, it is once, few, many or the class of an expanded clone; other rows omit it.

TRBJ1-1	NA	NA	TRBV4-3	CASSQSRHLTEAFF	TGCGCCAGCAGCCAAAGTAGACATCTCACTGAAGCTTTCTTT
TRBJ1-2	NA	NA	TRBV11-1	CASSPSPTALYGYTF	TGTGCCAGCAGCCCTAGCCCGACGGCCCTCTATGGCTACACCTTC
TRBJ2-1	NA	NA	TRBV18	CASSPGQGYNEQFF	TGTGCCAGCTCACCGGGGCAGGGGTACAATGAGCAGTTCTTC
TRBJ2-4	NA	NA	TRBV28	CASSFPTVAKNIQYF	TGTGCCAGCAGTTTCCCCACAGTAGCCAAAAACATTCAGTACTTC
TRBJ2-7	TRBD1	NA	TRBV18	CASSPPGQSIGYEQYF	TGTGCCAGCTCACCACCGGGACAGTCGATAGGTTACGAGCAGTACTTC
TRBJ2-7	TRBD1	NA	TRBV4-2	CASSQSRDRVNEQYF	TGTGCCAGCAGCCAATCCCGGGACAGGGTCAACGAGCAGTACTTC
TRBJ2-3	NA	few	TRBV5-6	CASSLAGADTQYF	TGTGCCAGCAGCTTGGCCGGGGCAGATACGCAGTATTTT
TRBJ2-1	TRBD2	NA	TRBV2	CASSENSGSGWQFF	TGTGCCAGCAGTGAAAATAGCGGGAGTGGGTGGCAGTTCTTC
TRBJ2-5	TRBD2	few	TRBV18	CASSPRPAGGAETQYF	TGTGCCAGCTCACCACGGCCCGCGGGAGGGGCTGAGACCCAGTACTTC
TRBJ2-1	NA	few	TRBV5-4	CASSLRTASYNEQFF	TGTGCCAGCAGCTTGCGGACAGCCTCCTACAATGAGCAGTTCTTC
TRBJ2-3	TRBD1	NA	TRBV28	CASSRNPTGGADTQYF	TGTGCCAGCAGTAGAAACCCGACAGGGGGCGCAGATACGCAGTATTTT
TRBJ2-1	NA	NA	TRBV7-9	CASSLPSYYEQFF	TGTGCCAGCAGCTTACCTAGCTACTATGAGCAGTTCTTC
TRBJ2-3	TRBD2	few	TRBV14	CASSQGLAGDTQYF	TGTGCCAGCAGCCAAGGACTAGCGGGAGATACGCAGTATTTT
TRBJ1-5	TRBD1	few	TRBV7-9	CASSSQGDNQPQHF	TGTGCCAGCAGCTCGCAGGGGGACAATCAGCCCCAGCATTTT
TRBJ2-7	TRBD2	few	TRBV4-2	CASSQDHYVMTSGYEQYF	TGTGCCAGCAGCCAAGATCACTACGTGATGACTAGCGGCTACGAGCAGTACTTC
TRBJ1-1	NA	few	TRBV30	CAWARVMNTEAFF	TGTGCCTGGGCCCGCGTGATGAACACTGAAGCTTTCTTT
TRBJ2-3	NA	NA	TRBV4-3	CASSQVNTGIADTQYF	TGCGCCAGCAGCCAAGTTAACACGGGGATCGCAGATACGCAGTATTTT
TRBJ2-2	NA	NA	TRBV30	CAWGGGNTGELFF	TGTGCCTGGGGGGGCGGAAACACCGGGGAGCTGTTTTTT
TRBJ2-7	TRBD2	few	TRBV7-2	CASSLTSGIGEQYF	TGTGCCAGCAGCCTGACTAGCGGGATAGGCGAGCAGTACTTC
TRBJ2-3	TRBD2	NA	TRBV29-1	CSVPLAGGIDTQYF	TGCAGCGTTCCTCTAGCGGGAGGAATAGATACGCAGTATTTT
TRBJ1-2	NA	NA	TRBV7-9	CASSPDSPGGGYTF	TGTGCCAGCAGCCCCGACAGCCCAGGTGGTGGCTACACCTTC
TRBJ2-1	TRBD2	NA	TRBV29-1	CSVATSGAYNEQFF	TGCAGCGTAGCGACTAGCGGTGCTTACAATGAGCAGTTCTTC
TRBJ2-1	TRBD2	NA	TRBV6-5	CASSYGWREGRYEQFF	TGTGCCAGCAGTTACGGCTGGCGGGAGGGTCGCTATGAGCAGTTCTTC
TRBJ2-7	TRBD2	NA	TRBV28	CASSRRGVREIDF	TGTGCCAGCAGCCGGCGGGGGGTGAGGGAAATCGACTTC
TRBJ2-7	NA	NA	TRBV19	CASSTVAGTYEQYF	TGTGCCAGTAGTACGGTCGCGGGAACTTACGAGCAGTACTTC
TRBJ1-1	TRBD1	few	TRBV15	CATSRDTDRAFF	TGTGCCACCAGCAGAGACACGGACAGGGCTTTCTTT
TRBJ2-3	TRBD1	NA	TRBV5-6	CASSRTGTDTQYF	TGTGCCAGCAGCCGGACAGGGACAGATACGCAGTATTTT
TRBJ2-7	NA	NA	TRBV6-1	CASRTGGYEQYF	TGTGCCAGCAGGACAGGAGGCTACGAGCAGTACTTC
TRBJ2-5	NA	few	TRBV5-1	CASSPGDSRGTQYF	TGCGCCAGCAGCCCCGGGGACTCCCGGGGGACCCAGTACTTC
TRBJ2-3	NA	NA	TRBV28	CASSLKQGRDTQYF	TGTGCCAGCAGTCTAAAACAGGGGAGGGATACGCAGTATTTT
TRBJ2-5	NA	NA	TRBV6-5	CASSYSGHPQETQYF	TGTGCCAGCAGTTACTCAGGACACCCACAAGAGACCCAGTACTTC
TRBJ2-5	TRBD2	NA	TRBV7-2	CASSLVYGRAGVVQYF	TGTGCCAGCAGCTTAGTCTACGGGCGAGCGGGAGTGGTCCAGTACTTC
TRBJ2-7	NA	few	TRBV21-1	CASTFLGHLYEQYF	TGTGCCAGCACCTTCCTAGGACATCTCTACGAGCAGTACTTC
TRBJ2-5	TRBD2	NA	TRBV7-9	CASSLSSGLWETQYF	TGTGCCAGCAGCTTGTCTAGCGGGCTTTGGGAGACCCAGTACTTC
TRBJ2-7	NA	few	TRBV7-2	CASSLWDKEQYF	TGTGCCAGCAGCTTGTGGGACAAAGAGCAGTACTTC
TRBJ2-4	TRBD1	once	TRBV7-2	CASSLEDRGIQYF	TGTGCCAGCAGCTTAGAAGACAGGGGCATTCAGTACTTC
TRBJ1-5	TRBD1	few	TRBV15	CATSETGTGEQPQHF	TGTGCCACCAGCGAGACCGGGACAGGGGAACAGCCCCAGCATTTT